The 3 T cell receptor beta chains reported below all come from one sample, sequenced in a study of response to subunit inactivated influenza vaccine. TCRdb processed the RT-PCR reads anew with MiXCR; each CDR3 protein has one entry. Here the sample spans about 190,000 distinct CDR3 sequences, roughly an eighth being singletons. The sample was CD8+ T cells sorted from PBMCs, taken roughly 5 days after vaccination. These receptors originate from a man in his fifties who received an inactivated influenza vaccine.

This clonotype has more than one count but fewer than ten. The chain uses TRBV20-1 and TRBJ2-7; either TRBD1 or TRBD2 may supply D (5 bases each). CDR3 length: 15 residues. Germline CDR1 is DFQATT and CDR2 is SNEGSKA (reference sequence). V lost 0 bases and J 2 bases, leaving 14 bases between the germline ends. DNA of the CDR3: TGCAGTGCTAGAGATATGACGGGGCCGACCTACGAGCAGTACTTC. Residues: CSARDMTGPTYEQYF.

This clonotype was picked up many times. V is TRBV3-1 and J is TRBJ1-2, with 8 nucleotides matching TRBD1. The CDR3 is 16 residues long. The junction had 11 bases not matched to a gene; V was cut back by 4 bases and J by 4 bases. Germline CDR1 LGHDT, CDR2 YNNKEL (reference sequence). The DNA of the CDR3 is TGTGCCAGCAGCCGACACGACAGGGGCCGAATCTATGGCTACACCTTC. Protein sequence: CASSRHDRGRIYGYTF.

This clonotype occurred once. The chain's CDR3 is CASSYRPGTSGSNPSNEQFF. CDR3 DNA sequence: TGTGCCAGCAGTTATCGCCCCGGGACTAGCGGTTCTAACCCCTCCAATGAGCAGTTCTTC. The V gene is TRBV6-2 or TRBV6-3, the J gene TRBJ2-1; 11 positions agree with TRBD2. The V segment lost 3 bases and the J segment 6 bases; nucleotides outside the gene matches: 19. This CDR3 comprises 20 residues. The germline V gene encodes CDR1 MNHEY and CDR2 SVGEGT.